Listed below are T cell receptor beta chains from one sample, sequenced in a study of T cell responses to AZD1222 COVID-19 vaccine. Assay used: immunoSEQ multiplex PCR; TCRdb lists only in-frame clones, some missing. The top ten hold around 3.6% of the sample, which has fewer than 150,000 clones, about nine tenths seen once. Sequencing used peripheral blood, obtained on day 0 of AZD1222 vaccination. These receptors were taken from an adult in good health. CDR3s include the opening cysteine and the closing phenylalanine or tryptophan. Fields, in order: V gene, D gene, J gene, clone size, CDR3 DNA, CDR3 protein. A D gene is named only where the DNA matches it firmly. The size entry is marked missing in some rows and otherwise reads once, few, many or a size class.

v_gene: TRBV30
d_gene: -
j_gene: TRBJ1-2
abundance: -
CDR3nt: TGTGCCTGGCACAGGCCGCCGAATAACTATGGCTACACCTTC
CDR3aa: CAWHRPPNNYGYTF

v_gene: TRBV5-6
d_gene: -
j_gene: TRBJ1-2
abundance: -
CDR3nt: TGTGCCAGCAGCACCACCGGGATCCGCTATGGCTACACCTTC
CDR3aa: CASSTTGIRYGYTF

v_gene: TRBV2
d_gene: -
j_gene: TRBJ1-2
abundance: -
CDR3nt: TGTGCCAGCACGGAAGGGTACGATGGCTACACCTTC
CDR3aa: CASTEGYDGYTF

v_gene: TRBV7-2
d_gene: -
j_gene: TRBJ1-6
abundance: -
CDR3nt: TGTGCCAGCAGCTTAGACGGGACTTCTGCCTCACCCCTCCACTTT
CDR3aa: CASSLDGTSASPLHF

v_gene: TRBV4-1
d_gene: TRBD1
j_gene: TRBJ2-7
abundance: -
CDR3nt: TGCGCCAGCAGCCAAGCACAGGGGGTCTACGAGCAGTACTTC
CDR3aa: CASSQAQGVYEQYF

v_gene: TRBV27
d_gene: -
j_gene: TRBJ2-4
abundance: -
CDR3nt: TGTGCCAGCAGGCAGGGGGGGATTCAGTACTTC
CDR3aa: CASRQGGIQYF

v_gene: TRBV11-3
d_gene: TRBD2
j_gene: TRBJ2-3
abundance: -
CDR3nt: TGTGCCAGCAGCGTAAGCGGGACCCGCACAGATACGCAGTATTTT
CDR3aa: CASSVSGTRTDTQYF

v_gene: TRBV10-1
d_gene: -
j_gene: TRBJ1-2
abundance: -
CDR3nt: TGCGCCAGCAGTCAGGTGGGGCGATATGGCTACACCTTC
CDR3aa: CASSQVGRYGYTF

v_gene: TRBV3-1/TRBV3-2
d_gene: -
j_gene: TRBJ1-1
abundance: -
CDR3nt: TGTGCCAGCAGTCTAGGGGACCCAAACACTGAAGCTTTCTTT
CDR3aa: CASSLGDPNTEAFF

v_gene: TRBV10-1
d_gene: TRBD1
j_gene: TRBJ2-7
abundance: once
CDR3nt: TGCGCCAGCAGGGAACAGGGGTACGAGCAGTACTTC
CDR3aa: CASREQGYEQYF

v_gene: TRBV11-2
d_gene: -
j_gene: TRBJ2-7
abundance: few
CDR3nt: TGTGCCAGCAGCCCCCGGGCGGACGGAGGCTACGAGCAGTACTTC
CDR3aa: CASSPRADGGYEQYF

v_gene: TRBV18
d_gene: -
j_gene: TRBJ2-1
abundance: -
CDR3nt: TGTGCCAGCTCACGCTCGACAGATTACAATGAGCAGTTCTTC
CDR3aa: CASSRSTDYNEQFF

v_gene: TRBV18
d_gene: -
j_gene: TRBJ1-1
abundance: -
CDR3nt: TGTGCCAGCTCAGCACGGCAGGCAGGGGTCGCGGGGTACGCTTTCTTT
CDR3aa: CASSARQAGVAGYAFF

v_gene: TRBV30
d_gene: TRBD2
j_gene: TRBJ2-5
abundance: -
CDR3nt: TGTGCCTGGAGTGATTTAGCGGGGGCCCAAGAGACCCAGTACTTC
CDR3aa: CAWSDLAGAQETQYF

v_gene: TRBV5-1
d_gene: -
j_gene: TRBJ2-4
abundance: -
CDR3nt: TGCGCCAGCAGCTTGGTCGGGCCGGGAAACATTCAGTACTTC
CDR3aa: CASSLVGPGNIQYF

v_gene: TRBV6-6
d_gene: -
j_gene: TRBJ2-7
abundance: many
CDR3nt: TGTGCCAGCAGTTACAGGGATGGTTACGAGCAGTACTTC
CDR3aa: CASSYRDGYEQYF